What follows are 23 T cell receptor beta chains derived from one specimen sequenced in a study of CD8+CD57+ T cells in acquired aplastic anemia. According to the study, genomic DNA was the template for TCR beta VDJ and CDR3 profiling. Each CDR3 protein is one row after TCRdb ran MiXCR on the reads. Among 300,000 or so distinct CDR3 sequences, roughly half were seen once, and the ten largest hold around 7.6%. Sequences were obtained from sorted CD4+, CD8+, or CD8+CD57+ T cells (not recorded which) from PBMCs. Source of these receptors: a human donor with severe aplastic anemia or a healthy control (not recorded which).

V is TRBV6-2 or TRBV6-3 and J is TRBJ2-1; D gene uncertain. Trimming removed 2 bases at V and 8 bases at J, with 7 bases between. Germline CDR1 reads MNHEY; CDR2 reads SVGEGT. This CDR3 spans 12 amino acids. The CDR3 spells CASSYIGDEQFF. The CDR3 bases are TGTGCCAGCAGTTACATAGGCGATGAGCAGTTCTTC.

This chain links TRBV25-1 with TRBJ2-3; D unresolved. Trimming shortened V by 3 bases and J by 1 base, and 5 bases separated the two germline ends. This CDR3 has 13 residues. CDR1 MGHDK and CDR2 SYGVNS come from the germline V gene. The CDR3 spells CASSDPGTDTQYF. Written as DNA, the CDR3 is TGTGCCAGCAGTGACCCAGGCACAGATACGCAGTATTTT.

The CDR3 sequence: CASSGPGGGEAFF. The DNA for the CDR3 is TGTGCCAGCAGTGGACCGGGGGGCGGTGAGGCTTTCTTT. This chain connects TRBV2 to TRBJ1-1, with a possible D match to TRBD1 (6 bases). V dropped 4 bases and J dropped 11 bases, with 17 bases sitting between them. CDR3 length equals 13 residues. Germline V gene data show CDR1 as SNHLY and CDR2 as FYNNEI.

The genes are TRBV7-9 and TRBJ1-1, with 11 bases that match TRBD1. This CDR3 spans 15 amino acids. The J segment lost 7 bases and the V segment lost 4 bases, leaving 8 bases of the junction unmatched. The germline V gene encodes CDR1 SEHNR and CDR2 FQNEAQ (reference sequence). In nucleotides, the CDR3 is TGTGCCAGCAGCTCCGGGACAGGGGGAAGGGTTGAAGCTTTCTTT. The encoded protein is CASSSGTGGRVEAFF.

In its sample, this clonotype was seen once. V and J are TRBV5-1 and TRBJ1-2; D is possibly TRBD1 (6 bases). The V end was cut by 1 base, the J end by 3 bases, with 10 bases between. This CDR3 comprises 14 residues. Germline V gene data show CDR1 as SGHRS and CDR2 as YFSETQ. CDR3 nucleotides: TGCGCCAGCAGCTTGAGTTCAGGGGACTATGGCTACACCTTC. Translated: CASSLSSGDYGYTF.

This clonotype was seen many times. The chain has TRBV5-8 and TRBJ2-7, with D possibly TRBD2 on 5 matching bases. From germline, CDR1 is SGHTS and CDR2 YDEGEE. Deletions cut 4 bases from V and 0 bases from J, with 14 bases between. The CDR3 totals 15 residues. Here the CDR3 DNA reads TGTGCCAGCAGCGAGTCCGCTGGGAGCTCCTACGAGCAGTACTTC. Encoded protein: CASSESAGSSYEQYF.

The gene calls are TRBV9 and TRBJ2-5; no reliable D call. The V and J ends lost 3 bases and 0 bases respectively, with 15 bases between them. The V gene's germline CDR1 is SGDLS and CDR2 YYNGEE. The CDR3 has 16 amino acids. Here the CDR3 reads CASSEGQALYQETQYF. CDR3 DNA sequence: TGTGCCAGCAGCGAGGGCCAGGCACTGTACCAAGAGACCCAGTACTTC.

The chain is built from TRBV2 and TRBJ1-5; perhaps TRBD1 as D (6 bases). Trimming removed 9 bases at V and 3 bases at J, with 12 bases between. Per the germline V gene, CDR1 is SNHLY and CDR2 is FYNNEI. The length of the CDR3 is 13 residues. The CDR3 loop is CASRGQNNQPQHF. The CDR3 DNA reads TGTGCCAGTCGTGGACAGAACAATCAGCCCCAGCATTTT.

The V and J genes are TRBV7-4 and TRBJ2-7, with 7 bases lining up with TRBD2. Germline V gene lookup returns CDR1 SGHVT and CDR2 SQSDAQ. CDR3 length: 16 amino acids. Trimming at V came to 6 bases and at J to 2 bases, leaving 13 bases not matched to a gene. Here the CDR3 reads CASSRSRLAVTYEQYF. Here the CDR3 DNA reads TGTGCCAGCAGTCGAAGTCGACTAGCCGTTACCTACGAGCAGTACTTC.

This chain links TRBV7-2 with TRBJ1-5, with TRBD1 as a possible D gene (5 bases). Germline CDR1 reads SGHTA; CDR2 reads FQGNSA. There are 15 residues in the CDR3. Trimming left V 10 bases short and J 14 bases short, with 30 bases between. CDR3: CAKAPAGEGPGNEHF. In DNA form, the CDR3 reads TGTGCCAAGGCCCCTGCCGGGGAGGGGCCGGGGAATGAGCATTTT.

The rearrangement links TRBV5-6 to TRBJ1-6, with D maybe TRBD1 (6 bases). CDR1 is SGHDT and CDR2 is YYEEEE in the germline V gene. The CDR3 consists of 15 residues. Between the trimmed V and J ends, which lost 4 bases and 7 bases, there was a span of 15 bases. CDR3 loop: CASSGGGGWNSPLHF. CDR3 nucleotide sequence: TGTGCCAGCAGCGGGGGCGGGGGCTGGAATTCACCCCTCCACTTT.

The chain joins TRBV7-3 to TRBJ1-2; D unresolved. Germline assignment: CDR1 SGHTA and CDR2 FQGTGA. The V and J ends lost 4 bases and 4 bases respectively, with 13 bases between them. There are 14 residues in the CDR3. DNA for the CDR3: TGTGCCAGCAGCTACTCTCTGGATTCCTATGGCTACACCTTC. It is translated as CASSYSLDSYGYTF.

For this clonotype: A much larger clone sits a single nucleotide away, making a read error possible. The chain uses TRBV6-9 and TRBJ1-5; tentative D call: TRBD1 (6 bases). Germline CDR1 is MNHGY and CDR2 is SVAAGI. Trimming left V 7 bases short and J 4 bases short, with 20 bases between. The length of the CDR3 is 16 residues. The CDR3 DNA sequence: TGTGCCAGCACCGACCGAGCAGGGGCGTTAAATCAGCCCCAGCATTTT. Its translation: CASTDRAGALNQPQHF.

J is TRBJ2-7 and V is TRBV10-3, with a possible D match to TRBD1 (5 bases). V was trimmed by 3 bases and J by 4 bases, leaving 10 bases between them. The CDR3 is 13 residues long. Germline CDR1 is ENHRY and CDR2 is SYGVKD. The CDR3: CAISDNRIYEQYF. The CDR3 DNA is TGTGCCATCAGTGACAACAGGATATACGAGCAGTACTTC.

V usage is TRBV10-1 and J usage is TRBJ1-4, with D possibly TRBD1 on 5 matching bases. The CDR3 consists of 17 residues. Germline V gene lookup returns CDR1 WNHNN and CDR2 SYGVQD (reference sequence). Trimming pared 0 bases from V and 0 bases from J, leaving 11 bases between. DNA for the CDR3: TGCGCCAGCAGTGAGTCTCCCGGGACCTCAACTAATGAAAAACTGTTTTTT. As protein: CASSESPGTSTNEKLFF.

Ten or more counts support this clonotype. The V and J genes are TRBV2 and TRBJ2-7; 8 bases align to TRBD1. There are 16 residues in the CDR3. Germline V gene sequence: CDR1 SNHLY, CDR2 FYNNEI. The J segment lost 0 bases and the V segment lost 6 bases, leaving 10 bases of the junction unmatched. The CDR3 DNA reads as TGTGCCAGCAGCGCCCTTGGGACAGGATACTCCTACGAGCAGTACTTC. Protein sequence: CASSALGTGYSYEQYF. The full variable domain, in which reference TRBV2 and TRBJ2-7 provide the parts outside the CDR3, is EPEVTQTPSHQVTQMGQEVILRCVPISNHLYFYWYRQILGQKVEFLVSFYNNEISEKSEIFDDQFSVERPDGSNFTLKIRSTKLEDSAMYFCASSALGTGYSYEQYFGPGTRLTVT.

Points on this clonotype: The conserved closing phenylalanine or tryptophan is absent in this CDR3, likely reflecting a read error. The chain uses TRBV6-2 or TRBV6-3 and TRBJ1-1, with 11 bases aligning to TRBD1. Germline trimming cut 8 bases from V and 5 bases from J; bases unmatched to any gene: 13. The CDR3 has 16 residues. CDR1 and CDR2 from the germline V gene are MNHEY and SVGEGT. CDR3 in amino acids: CASGPPGTGGRTEAFV. The DNA of the CDR3 is TGTGCCAGCGGTCCCCCCGGGACAGGGGGAAGGACTGAAGCTTTCGTT.

This clonotype appeared a single time. It may be a read error: a sequence one base away is much more abundant. This chain joins TRBV7-3 and TRBJ1-1; no firm D call. The CDR3 runs to 15 residues. Germline-derived CDR1 and CDR2 are SGHTA and FQGTGA. The CDR3 loop is CASSPEVSGNTEAFF. The CDR3 DNA sequence: TGCGCCAGCAGCCCCGAGGTCAGCGGAAACACTGAAGCTTTCTTT.

This clonotype was recorded at least ten times. The chain joins TRBV6-5 to TRBJ2-3, with 7 bases identical to TRBD2. V trimming: 2 bases; J trimming: 0 bases; junction bases outside the gene matches: 2. From germline, CDR1 is MNHEY and CDR2 SVGAGI. The CDR3 runs to 15 residues. CDR3 loop: CASSYAGGSTDTQYF. In DNA, the CDR3 is TGTGCCAGCAGTTACGCCGGGGGGAGCACAGATACGCAGTATTTT.

A few counts support this clonotype. The V gene is TRBV6-4, the J gene TRBJ2-1; 16 bases fit TRBD2. The germline gives CDR1 MRHNA, CDR2 SNTAGT. With V trimmed by 2 bases and J by 6 bases, 1 base remained unmatched. The CDR3 is made up of 16 amino acids. The CDR3 reads CASSDGTSGGANEQFF. The CDR3 nucleotides are TGTGCCAGCAGTGACGGGACTAGCGGGGGGGCCAATGAGCAGTTCTTC.

In its sample, this clonotype was seen a few times. The V and J genes are TRBV2 and TRBJ2-3; 12 bases match TRBD2. This CDR3 region has 16 residues. Germline V gene lookup returns CDR1 SNHLY and CDR2 FYNNEI. Losses at the gene ends were 7 bases for V and 3 bases for J; bases not matched to a gene: 8. Here the CDR3 reads CASKQTSGSRTDTQYF. In DNA, the CDR3 is TGTGCCAGCAAACAGACTAGCGGGAGTCGAACAGATACGCAGTATTTT.

The genes are TRBV7-9 and TRBJ2-7; unclear D gene. The CDR3 has 14 amino acids. Germline lookup yields CDR1 SEHNR and CDR2 FQNEAQ (reference sequence). V was clipped by 5 bases and J by 0 bases, with 11 bases between them. CDR3 sequence (DNA): TGTGCCAGCAGCCAGCGACGGATCTCCTACGAGCAGTACTTC. Translated: CASSQRRISYEQYF. Together with reference TRBV7-9 and TRBJ2-7, the CDR3 gives the full variable domain: DTGVSQNPRHKITKRGQNVTFRCDPISEHNRLYWYRQTLGQGPEFLTYFQNEAQLEKSRLLSDRFSAERPKGSFSTLEIQRTEQGDSAMYLCASSQRRISYEQYFGPGTRLTVT.

This clonotype showed up just a few times. The chain employs TRBV10-3 and TRBJ2-7, with D perhaps TRBD1 (5 bases). V gave up 10 bases and J gave up 0 bases, with 16 bases separating them. This CDR3 has 14 residues. The germline gives CDR1 ENHRY, CDR2 SYGVKD. CDR3 protein: CATKQDTYSYEQYF. DNA of the CDR3: TGTGCCACCAAGCAGGACACCTACTCCTACGAGCAGTACTTC.